This TCR beta chain was sequenced during a study of blood T cells in healthy people across ages. Findings of the study overall: The study found TCR beta diversity correlated strongly with naive T cell percentage. Estimated diversity across one million T cells was deemed an underestimate.

Isolating PBMCs gave at least 6 million of these cells per sample. Remarks on this clonotype: The antigen is not known.

A second PCR, run for roughly 7 to 12 cycles, used a sample-barcoded 5' primer plus a J-beta primer mix. TCRdb processed the 5' RACE reads anew with MiXCR; each CDR3 protein has one entry. This table holds about 830,000 distinct CDR3 sequences, around 62% found once. This CDR3 is 13 amino acids long. Germline assignment: CDR1 MNHNY and CDR2 SVGAGI (reference sequence). The ends lost 8 bases at V and 4 bases at J; junction bases unmatched: 7. Sequencing used blood. This chain uses TRBV6-6 with TRBJ1-2; TRBD1 matches 7 bases. The sequence derives from a man aged 30 to 45 in good health. The CDR3 loop reads CASGHGTAYGYTF. As DNA, the CDR3 is TGTGCCAGCGGACACGGGACAGCCTATGGCTACACCTTC.